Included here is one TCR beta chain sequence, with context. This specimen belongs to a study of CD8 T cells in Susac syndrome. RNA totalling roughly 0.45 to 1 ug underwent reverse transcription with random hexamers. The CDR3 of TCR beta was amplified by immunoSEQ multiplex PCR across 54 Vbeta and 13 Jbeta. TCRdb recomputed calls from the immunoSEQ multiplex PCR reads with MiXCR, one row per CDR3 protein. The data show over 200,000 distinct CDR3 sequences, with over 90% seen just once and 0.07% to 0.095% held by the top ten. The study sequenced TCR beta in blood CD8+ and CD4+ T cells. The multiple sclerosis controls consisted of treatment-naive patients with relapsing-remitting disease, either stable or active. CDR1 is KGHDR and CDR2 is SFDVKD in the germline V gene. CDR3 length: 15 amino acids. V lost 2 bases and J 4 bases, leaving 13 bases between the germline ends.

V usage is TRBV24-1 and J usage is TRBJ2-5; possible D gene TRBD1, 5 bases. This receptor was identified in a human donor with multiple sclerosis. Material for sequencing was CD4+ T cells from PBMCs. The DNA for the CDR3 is TGTGCCACCAGTGATTCGGCCAGGGTCCCAGAGACCCAGTACTTC. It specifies CATSDSARVPETQYF.